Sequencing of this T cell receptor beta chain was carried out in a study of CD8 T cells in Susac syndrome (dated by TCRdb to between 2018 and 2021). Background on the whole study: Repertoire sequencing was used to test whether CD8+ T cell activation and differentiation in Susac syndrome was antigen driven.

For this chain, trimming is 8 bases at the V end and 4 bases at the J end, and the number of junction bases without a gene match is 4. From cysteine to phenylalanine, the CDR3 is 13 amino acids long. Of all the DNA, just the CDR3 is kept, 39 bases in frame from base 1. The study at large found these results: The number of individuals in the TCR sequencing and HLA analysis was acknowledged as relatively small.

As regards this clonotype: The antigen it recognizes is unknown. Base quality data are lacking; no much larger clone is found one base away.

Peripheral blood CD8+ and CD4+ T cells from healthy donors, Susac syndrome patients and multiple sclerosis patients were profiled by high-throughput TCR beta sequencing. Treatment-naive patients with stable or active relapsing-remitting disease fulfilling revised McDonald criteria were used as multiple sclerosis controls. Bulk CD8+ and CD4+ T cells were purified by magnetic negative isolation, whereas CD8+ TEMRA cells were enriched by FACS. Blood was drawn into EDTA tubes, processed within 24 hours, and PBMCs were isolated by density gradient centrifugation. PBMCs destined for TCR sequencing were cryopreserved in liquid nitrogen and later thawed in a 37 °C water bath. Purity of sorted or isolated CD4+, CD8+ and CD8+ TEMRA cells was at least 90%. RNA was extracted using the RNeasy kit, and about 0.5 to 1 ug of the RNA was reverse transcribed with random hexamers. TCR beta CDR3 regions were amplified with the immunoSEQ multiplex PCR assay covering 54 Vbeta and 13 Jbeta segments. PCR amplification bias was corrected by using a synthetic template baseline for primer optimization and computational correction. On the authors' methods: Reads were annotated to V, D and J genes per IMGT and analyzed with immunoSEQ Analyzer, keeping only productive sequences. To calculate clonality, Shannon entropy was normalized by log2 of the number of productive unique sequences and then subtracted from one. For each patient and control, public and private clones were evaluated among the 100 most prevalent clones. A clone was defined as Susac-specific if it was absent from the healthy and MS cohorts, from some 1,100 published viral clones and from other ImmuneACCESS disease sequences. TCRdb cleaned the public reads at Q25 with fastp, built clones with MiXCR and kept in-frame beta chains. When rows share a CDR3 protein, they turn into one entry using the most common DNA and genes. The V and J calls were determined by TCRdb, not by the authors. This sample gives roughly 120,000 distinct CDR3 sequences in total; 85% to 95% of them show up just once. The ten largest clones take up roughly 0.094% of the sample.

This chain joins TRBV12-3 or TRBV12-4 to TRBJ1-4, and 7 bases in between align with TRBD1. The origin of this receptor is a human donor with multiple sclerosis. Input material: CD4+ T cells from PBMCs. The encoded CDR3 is CASQGQFNEKLFF. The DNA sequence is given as TGTGCCAGCCAGGGACAGTTTAATGAAAAACTGTTTTTT.